This TCR beta chain came from a study of blood T cells in healthy people across ages (dated by TCRdb to between 2014 and 2016). For the study in its entirety: In model experiments, template switching captured roughly one uniquely barcoded TCR beta cDNA molecule for every two T cells. Donors were grouped into four age groups: young (average roughly 15 years), middle-aged (39), aged (over 55) and long-lived (about 90). Using deep sequencing normalized with unique cDNA molecular identifiers, the study measured how TCR beta repertoire diversity changes with age. The study analyzed two additional independent replicas of 1 million unique cDNA reads from the same blood draw for two donors, one aged 18 to 29 and one aged 80 or older. To avoid experimental bias, donors of different ages were spread randomly across the sequencing lanes. The paper as a whole reports these results and caveats: As age increased, observed TCR beta diversity per million T cells dropped in a roughly linear way, and a significant reduction was already evident by age about 40. Bulk unsorted PBMC profiling prevented conclusive comparison of naive and antigen-experienced compartments. Because the CMV infection status of the donors was unknown, age-related changes in expanded clonotypes may potentially have been confounded. Total diversity estimates from one million sequenced T cells were considered lower bounds and underestimates. Compared with the aged group, more naive CD4+ T cells, fewer expanded clones and increased TCR diversity were shown by the long-lived group, suggesting age selection. A strong correlation was found between observed TCR beta diversity and the percentage of naive T cells measured by flow cytometry.

The CDR3 covers 12 residues, taking in both the cysteine and the phenylalanine. Kept here is only the CDR3 DNA, which spans 36 bases and is read in frame from base 1. The CDR1 and CDR2 encoded by the germline V gene (reference sequence) are LGHDT and YNNKEL. V sheds 4 bases and J sheds 7 bases, leaving 11 bases between their ends. As to this clonotype: The target of this receptor is not known. Base-call qualities are not available, and no considerably larger clone is one nucleotide away.

The donors were some 39 Caucasian individuals from Russia, aged roughly 6 to 90 years, who were systemically healthy. Approximately 10 milliliters of peripheral blood were collected from each donor into EDTA-treated Vacutainer tubes. Ficoll-Paque density-gradient centrifugation was used to isolate PBMCs, with at least 6 million per sample. Trizol reagent was used to extract total RNA from PBMCs, with at least 5.5 micrograms per sample. For every donor, flow cytometry on a PBMC aliquot measured the percentage of naive CD45RAhigh/CD27high T cells. The method was 5' RACE. Sequencing used an Illumina HiSeq 2500. A second PCR of about 6 to 11 cycles was run with a J-beta primer mix and a sample-barcoded 5' primer. Each TCR beta cDNA molecule received a unique molecular identifier from a template-switch 5' adaptor carrying 12 random nucleotides. Each sample yielded at least 2.5 million CDR3-containing paired-end reads. First-strand cDNA synthesis was performed from all RNA using the Mint cDNA synthesis kit, with priming by a TRBC-specific oligonucleotide. All cDNA was treated with uracil-DNA glycosylase and then went through a first 18-cycle PCR with the universal primers M1SS and BC2_uni_R. Per the source publication's procedure: For normalization, 1 million high-quality reads were randomly selected from each sample, with every read carrying a distinct molecular identifier. Instead of being binned into consensus sequences, reads with shared molecular identifiers were discarded. MiTCR, set to a Q25 quality threshold and the strictest error-elimination algorithm, was used for CDR3 identification, clonotype clustering and error correction. A nonparametric unseen species model with Euler transformation was used to estimate a lower bound on total TCR beta diversity. In-frame beta chains were kept once TCRdb had trimmed the public reads at Q25 with fastp and called clones with MiXCR. Duplicate CDR3 protein sequences are folded into a single record with the most common DNA and genes. TCRdb's processing, not the authors', yielded these V and J calls. For this sample there are around 280,000 distinct CDR3 sequences; roughly 26% appear just once. Clones ranked in the top ten supply approximately 29% of the sample.

Sequencing was done on a sample of blood. The V and J segments used are TRBV3-1 and TRBJ2-7; too little of a D gene remains to name it. This TCR was recovered from a woman in her 70s in good health. CDR3 reads: CASSPNLGEQYF. The nucleotide sequence is TGTGCCAGCAGCCCCAACCTCGGGGAGCAGTACTTC.